These T cell receptor beta chains were read from a single sample in a study of blood T cell repertoires in COVID-19. Generated by immunoSEQ multiplex PCR, the TCRdb table keeps only in-frame clones and is missing some. The sample has about 400,000 clones; around 89% are singletons. The sequencing sample was made of peripheral blood. These TCRs come from a woman aged 30 to 39 with acute or convalescent COVID-19. The CDR3 runs from the conserved cysteine through the conserved F or W. The D gene is left open where the match is weak. For some rows the clone size is stated as once, few or many, or as a class when expanded; others skip it.

-	TRBV14	-	TRBJ2-7	CASSRSGFGYEQYF	TGTGCCAGCAGCCGGTCGGGTTTCGGCTACGAGCAGTACTTC
-	TRBV7-2	-	TRBJ2-5	CASSPVGGETQYF	TGTGCCAGCAGCCCGGTCGGGGGAGAGACCCAGTACTTC
-	TRBV12-3/TRBV12-4	-	TRBJ1-1	CASSGAEAFF	TGTGCCAGCTCTGGGGCCGAAGCTTTCTTT
-	TRBV5-6	-	TRBJ1-6	CASSSLGQAYNSPLHF	TGTGCCAGCAGCAGCCTGGGGCAAGCCTATAATTCACCCCTCCACTTT
-	TRBV4-1	-	TRBJ1-6	CASSQEPGRIHPLHF	TGCGCCAGCAGCCAAGAACCAGGCCGAATCCACCCCCTCCACTTT
-	TRBV5-1	TRBD1	TRBJ2-1	CASSGQVQGDEQFF	TGCGCCAGCAGCGGACAGGTTCAAGGGGATGAGCAGTTCTTC
once	TRBV2	-	TRBJ1-2	CASSVVGGNYGYTF	TGTGCCAGCAGTGTTGTAGGAGGGAACTATGGCTACACCTTC
-	TRBV10-1	TRBD1	TRBJ2-2	CASSSGTGWSGELFF	TGCGCCAGCAGTTCCGGGACAGGGTGGTCCGGGGAGCTGTTTTTT
-	TRBV28	-	TRBJ1-5	CASSFVSGEPQHF	TGTGCCAGCAGTTTTGTTTCAGGCGAGCCCCAGCATTTT
-	TRBV27	-	TRBJ2-2	CASSFRGPTGELFF	TGTGCCAGCAGTTTTAGGGGCCCCACCGGGGAGCTGTTTTTT
once	TRBV6-6	-	TRBJ2-4	CASTSGVTKNIQYF	TGTGCCAGCACCAGTGGTGTGACCAAAAACATTCAGTACTTC
-	TRBV12-3/TRBV12-4	TRBD2	TRBJ2-3	CASWEGDTQYF	TGTGCCAGCTGGGAGGGAGATACGCAGTATTTT
-	TRBV30	TRBD1	TRBJ1-6	CAWSEGQYNSPLHF	TGTGCCTGGAGCGAGGGACAGTATAATTCACCCCTCCACTTT
-	TRBV11-2	-	TRBJ2-7	CASSLVAGHSYEQYF	TGTGCCAGCAGCTTAGTGGCCGGACATAGCTACGAGCAGTACTTC
-	TRBV7-9	-	TRBJ2-5	CASSHPSRGETQYF	TGTGCCAGCAGCCACCCTAGTAGGGGGGAGACCCAGTACTTC
-	TRBV25-1	-	TRBJ2-7	CASSDPPGRGGQYF	TGTGCCAGCAGTGACCCCCCGGGTCGCGGTGGTCAGTACTTC
-	TRBV6-5	TRBD1	TRBJ2-7	CASRGQGVEQYF	TGTGCCAGCAGAGGACAGGGAGTCGAGCAGTACTTC
-	TRBV6-5	-	TRBJ1-2	CASKAGYSSLDGYTF	TGTGCCAGCAAGGCGGGCTATAGTTCCCTGGATGGCTACACCTTC
-	TRBV25-1	-	TRBJ1-1	CASSEFFGGDTEAFF	TGTGCCAGCAGTGAGTTCTTTGGGGGGGACACTGAAGCTTTCTTT
-	TRBV5-5	-	TRBJ2-4	CASSKSGTHDRIQYF	TGTGCCAGCAGCAAATCGGGTACCCACGATCGGATTCAGTACTTC
-	TRBV4-1	TRBD2	TRBJ2-5	CASSLVAGAQETQYF	TGCGCCAGCAGCCTCGTAGCGGGAGCTCAAGAGACCCAGTACTTC
-	TRBV28	-	TRBJ2-7	CASNNRYEQYF	TGTGCCAGCAATAACAGGTACGAGCAGTACTTC
-	TRBV5-6	-	TRBJ1-2	CASSLKPGAGYTF	TGTGCCAGCAGCTTGAAACCAGGGGCGGGCTACACCTTC
many	TRBV29-1	TRBD1	TRBJ1-2	CSVAKLGQGGGYTF	TGCAGCGTTGCAAAGTTGGGACAGGGGGGTGGCTACACCTTC
-	TRBV5-1	TRBD1	TRBJ1-3	CASSLRGQGTGNTIYF	TGCGCCAGCAGCTTGAGGGGACAGGGGACTGGAAACACCATATATTTT
-	TRBV6-5	-	TRBJ1-1	CASSVGVYTEAFF	TGTGCCAGCAGCGTAGGGGTTTACACTGAAGCTTTCTTT
few	TRBV4-1	TRBD2	TRBJ2-7	CASSHGTSGPYEQYF	TGCGCCAGCAGCCACGGGACTAGCGGCCCCTACGAGCAGTACTTC
-	TRBV9	TRBD2	TRBJ2-1	CASSVELAGGGEQFF	TGTGCCAGCAGCGTAGAACTAGCGGGGGGCGGTGAGCAGTTCTTC
-	TRBV2	-	TRBJ1-5	CASKDRSRNQPQHF	TGTGCCAGCAAAGACAGGTCACGCAATCAGCCCCAGCATTTT
-	TRBV11-2	TRBD1	TRBJ2-7	CASSSFRAEGQGSYEQYF	TGTGCCAGCAGCTCTTTTCGAGCGGAGGGACAGGGGTCTTACGAGCAGTACTTC
-	TRBV7-3	-	TRBJ2-2	CASSLPGVGTGELFF	TGTGCCAGCAGTCTCCCAGGGGTAGGAACCGGGGAGCTGTTTTTT
-	TRBV11-3	-	TRBJ2-1	CASSRVGGPNEQFF	TGTGCCAGCAGCCGTGTAGGGGGACCCAATGAGCAGTTCTTC
-	TRBV28	TRBD2	TRBJ2-6	CASSHGGAGANVLTF	TGTGCCAGCAGTCACGGGGGGGCTGGGGCCAACGTCCTGACTTTC
-	TRBV2	-	TRBJ2-7	CASSENSYSYEQYF	TGTGCCAGCAGTGAAAACAGTTACTCCTACGAGCAGTACTTC
-	TRBV6-5	-	TRBJ2-2	CAIYNTGELFF	TGTGCCATCTATAACACCGGGGAGCTGTTTTTT
-	TRBV2	TRBD1	TRBJ1-1	CASRSSRGMNTEAFF	TGTGCCAGCAGGTCTTCCAGGGGGATGAACACTGAAGCTTTCTTT
-	TRBV5-6	TRBD2	TRBJ2-3	CASSLLAGPTDTQYF	TGTGCCAGCAGCTTACTAGCGGGACCCACAGATACGCAGTATTTT
-	TRBV2	TRBD1	TRBJ1-1	CASSAGQFVGTEAFF	TGTGCCAGCAGCGCGGGACAGTTTGTCGGCACTGAAGCTTTCTTT
-	TRBV5-1	-	TRBJ1-4	CASSSQGTTNEKLFF	TGCGCCAGCAGCTCCCAGGGCACAACTAATGAAAAACTGTTTTTT
-	TRBV5-4	TRBD2	TRBJ2-7	CASSTELAGYEQYF	TGTGCCAGCAGCACTGAACTAGCGGGCTACGAGCAGTACTTC
once	TRBV6-5	-	TRBJ2-1	CASAGRGKEFF	TGTGCCTCCGCGGGCAGAGGAAAGGAGTTCTTC
-	TRBV28	-	TRBJ1-5	CASSLFTGQNSNQPQHF	TGTGCCAGCAGTTTATTTACTGGACAGAATAGCAATCAGCCCCAGCATTTT
-	TRBV9	-	TRBJ2-7	CASSLRDKGEQYF	TGTGCCAGCAGCCTCCGGGACAAGGGCGAGCAGTACTTC
-	TRBV5-1	TRBD2	TRBJ2-7	CASSPTTSGVGYEQYF	TGCGCCAGCAGCCCAACGACTAGCGGGGTTGGCTACGAGCAGTACTTC